One sample yielded the 25 T cell receptor beta chains listed below, sequenced in a study of blood T cell repertoires in COVID-19. Generated by immunoSEQ multiplex PCR, the TCRdb table keeps only in-frame clones and is missing some. The table includes 110,000 or so clones, around nine tenths detected once. Sequencing was done on a sample of peripheral blood. Every receptor here comes from a woman in her sixties or seventies who had recovered from COVID-19.

The rearrangement links TRBV27 to TRBJ2-2, with D possibly being TRBD2 (7 bases). Germline-derived CDR1 and CDR2 are MNHEY and SMNVEV (reference sequence). The CDR3 has 17 amino acids. Trimming left V 5 bases short and J 1 base short, with 17 bases between. The CDR3 DNA is TGTGCCAGCAGTCCCCGGGGAGGGGGGCTGAACACCGGGGAGCTGTTTTTT. It encodes CASSPRGGGLNTGELFF.

The V and J genes are TRBV7-8 and TRBJ2-3, with no clear D. This CDR3 spans 12 amino acids. Germline CDR1 SGHVS, CDR2 FQNEAQ. Trimming stripped 5 bases from V and 5 bases from J, with 8 bases between. Written as DNA, the CDR3 is TGTGCCAGCAGCCACACCCGAGATACGCAGTATTTT. It specifies CASSHTRDTQYF.

The chain combines TRBV6-5 with TRBJ1-6; D is unclear. Germline V gene lookup returns CDR1 MNHEY and CDR2 SVGAGI. Trimming took 2 bases from V and 7 from J, leaving 6 bases between them. The CDR3 is 13 amino acids. This chain's CDR3 is CASSYQKNSPLHF. CDR3 nucleotide sequence: TGTGCCAGCAGTTACCAGAAGAATTCACCCCTCCACTTT.

This rearrangement joins TRBV28 to TRBJ1-4; 8 bases are shared with TRBD1. Germline lookup yields CDR1 MDHEN and CDR2 SYDVKM. The CDR3 has 15 residues. J lost 7 bases, V lost 5 bases, and 9 bases had no gene match. The CDR3 sequence is CASSVPGGEGEKLFF. CDR3 sequence (DNA): TGTGCCAGCAGTGTCCCAGGGGGCGAGGGTGAAAAACTGTTTTTT.

This clone was picked up a small number of times. Other DNA sequences in this specimen translate into the identical CDR3. The rearrangement uses TRBV9 and TRBJ2-3; 8 bases are a match to TRBD2. The V gene end was trimmed by 4 bases and the J gene end by 6 bases; junction bases not matched to a gene: 13. CDR3 size: 16 residues. Germline-derived CDR1 and CDR2 are SGDLS and YYNGEE. The CDR3 sequence is CASSPQTSGGLDTQYF. DNA of the CDR3: TGTGCCAGCAGCCCCCAAACTAGCGGAGGTCTGGATACGCAGTATTTT.

This clone came up a few times. V and J are TRBV4-3 and TRBJ1-5, with D possibly matching TRBD1 (6 bases). V lost 6 bases to trimming and J lost 0 bases, with 15 bases between them. CDR3 length: 16 amino acids. Germline CDR1 LGHNA, CDR2 YSLEER. This CDR3 is CASSPDSFHSNQPQHF. Here the CDR3 DNA reads TGCGCCAGCAGTCCGGACAGTTTTCATAGCAATCAGCCCCAGCATTTT.

The chain uses TRBV12-3 or TRBV12-4 and TRBJ1-2; 10 bases are a match to TRBD1. Trimming at V came to 8 bases and at J to 12 bases, leaving 12 bases not matched to a gene. The CDR3 consists of 13 residues. The CDR3 loop reads CASGWTGGLFDTF. CDR3 sequence (DNA): TGTGCCAGCGGGTGGACAGGGGGTCTTTTTGACACCTTC.

The V gene is TRBV11-1, the J gene TRBJ2-5; TRBD1 matches at 7 bases. The CDR3 contains 13 residues. V gave up 5 bases and J gave up 5 bases; unmatched junction bases: 5. CDR1 is SGHAT, CDR2 FQDESV, per germline (reference sequence). This CDR3 is CASSPAGGETQYF. CDR3 nucleotide sequence: TGTGCCAGCAGCCCCGCAGGGGGTGAGACCCAGTACTTC.

CDR3 sequence reads: CASSHIAGGSYEQYF. The CDR3, as DNA: TGTGCCAGCAGCCACATAGCGGGAGGCTCCTACGAGCAGTACTTC. This chain links TRBV4-2 with TRBJ2-7; 10 nucleotides line up with TRBD2. The CDR3 has 15 amino acids. The germline V gene has CDR1 LGHNA and CDR2 YNFKEQ. The J segment lost 0 bases and the V segment lost 3 bases, leaving 2 bases of the junction unmatched.

V is TRBV5-6 and J is TRBJ1-2, with 9 bases identical to TRBD1. The CDR3 consists of 15 residues. Germline V gene data show CDR1 as SGHDT and CDR2 as YYEEEE. The V and J ends lost 5 bases and 4 bases, in that order; junction bases with no gene match: 9. The CDR3 coding sequence is TGTGCCAGCAGACCCACAGGGGGCGTCCTCTATGGCTACACCTTC. Translating it yields CASRPTGGVLYGYTF.

This chain uses TRBV4-2 with TRBJ1-5; weak D call: TRBD1 (5 bases). V lost 0 bases to trimming and J lost 2 bases, with 14 bases between them. CDR1 is LGHNA, CDR2 YNFKEQ, per germline. The length of the CDR3 is 17 residues. The CDR3 is CASSQDLIGEGNQPQHF. Written as DNA, the CDR3 is TGTGCCAGCAGCCAAGATCTCATAGGGGAGGGCAATCAGCCCCAGCATTTT.

The V call is TRBV18, the J call TRBJ2-3, with D maybe TRBD2 (5 bases). Trimming pared 0 bases from V and 2 bases from J, leaving 15 bases between. The V gene's germline CDR1 is KGHSH and CDR2 LQKENI. The CDR3 is made up of 17 amino acids. CDR3 in DNA: TGTGCCAGCTCACCACCGAAGCCCCCGGGGTACACAGATACGCAGTATTTT. Protein: CASSPPKPPGYTDTQYF.

The sample holds one count of this clone. V usage is TRBV19 and J usage is TRBJ1-6; maybe TRBD1 (5 bases). Trimming pared 6 bases from V and 7 bases from J, leaving 13 bases between. Per the germline V gene, CDR1 is LNHDA and CDR2 is SQIVND (reference sequence). The CDR3 totals 14 residues. The CDR3 here is CASRVRETNSPLHF. Written as DNA, the CDR3 is TGTGCCAGTAGGGTCAGGGAAACAAATTCACCCCTCCACTTT. The full variable domain, its missing parts supplied by reference TRBV19 and TRBJ1-6, is DGGITQSPKYLFRKEGQNVTLSCEQNLNHDAMYWYRQDPGQGLRLIYYSQIVNDFQKGDIAEGYSVSREKKESFPLTVTSAQKNPTAFYLCASRVRETNSPLHFGNGTRLTVT.

V is TRBV4-1 and J is TRBJ1-2, with 7 bases lining up with TRBD1. Germline loops: CDR1 MGHRA, CDR2 YSYEKL. The CDR3 totals 14 residues. V trimming: 4 bases; J trimming: 4 bases; junction bases outside the gene matches: 6. CDR3 protein: CASSRQGVSYGYTF. The CDR3, as DNA: TGCGCCAGCAGCCGGCAGGGGGTGAGCTATGGCTACACCTTC.

In the case of this clone: The junction differs from germline at one of its ends, possibly a read error. V usage is TRBV7-6 and J usage is TRBJ1-6, with 7 nucleotides matching TRBD1. The CDR3 runs to 17 residues. Germline CDR1 and CDR2: SGHVS and FNYEAQ. The DNA of the CDR3 is TGTGCCAGCAGGTTAGGGGGCCCCGGCTCCTATAATTCACCCCTCCACTTT. Its translation: CASRLGGPGSYNSPLHF.

The J gene is TRBJ2-2, the V gene TRBV4-1; a possible D gene is TRBD1 (5 bases). This CDR3 has 14 residues. Between the trimmed V and J ends, which lost 3 bases and 4 bases, there was a span of 9 bases. The germline gives CDR1 MGHRA, CDR2 YSYEKL. CDR3 sequence: CASSHLRGTGELFF. DNA of the CDR3: TGCGCCAGCAGCCATCTTAGGGGCACCGGGGAGCTGTTTTTT.

CDR3 sequence reads: CASSINRGKETQYF. In nucleotides, the CDR3 is TGTGCCAGTAGTATAAACAGGGGGAAAGAGACCCAGTACTTC. This chain connects TRBV19 to TRBJ2-5; TRBD1 aligns across 8 bases. The J segment lost 3 bases and the V segment lost 2 bases, leaving 2 bases of the junction unmatched. Germline values: CDR1 LNHDA, CDR2 SQIVND (reference sequence). The CDR3 consists of 14 residues.

This clone was observed a single time. V is TRBV3-1 (or the pseudogene TRBV3-2) and J is TRBJ2-1; D is perhaps TRBD2 (5 bases). CDR3 length: 15 amino acids. V gave up 3 bases and J gave up 1 base, with 10 bases separating them. Germline-derived CDR1 and CDR2 are LGHDT and YNNKEL (reference sequence). CDR3 residues: CASSHGLESYNEQFF. The CDR3 DNA is TGTGCCAGCAGCCACGGACTCGAATCCTACAATGAGCAGTTCTTC.

The chain uses TRBV19 and TRBJ2-7, with 7 bases matching TRBD1. The germline CDR1 and CDR2 sequences are LNHDA and SQIVND (reference sequence). The CDR3 sequence is 14 residues long. Germline trimming cut 8 bases from V and 0 bases from J; bases unmatched to any gene: 7. Here the CDR3 reads CASSDRAFSYEQYF. The CDR3 DNA sequence: TGTGCCAGTTCCGACAGGGCCTTCTCCTACGAGCAGTACTTC.

CDR3 loop: CASSKGRRGANTGELFF. DNA for the CDR3: TGTGCCAGCAGTAAGGGACGGCGGGGGGCGAACACCGGGGAGCTGTTTTTT. The chain employs TRBV7-2 and TRBJ2-2; 8 bases align to TRBD2. Looked up from germline, CDR1 is SGHTA and CDR2 is FQGNSA. With 6 bases clipped from V and 0 bases from J, the junction kept 9 bases outside the gene matches. CDR3 length: 17 amino acids.

The gene calls are TRBV5-6 and TRBJ2-1, with D tentatively TRBD1 (6 bases). CDR3 length: 15 residues. Trimming shortened V by 5 bases and J by 3 bases, and 15 bases separated the two germline ends. Germline V gene lookup returns CDR1 SGHDT and CDR2 YYEEEE. CDR3 protein: CASSLIQGIYNEQFF. Here the CDR3 DNA reads TGTGCCAGCAGTCTTATACAGGGAATCTACAATGAGCAGTTCTTC.

V is TRBV2 and J is TRBJ1-6, with TRBD1 matching over 8 bases. This CDR3 comprises 16 residues. Germline CDR1 SNHLY, CDR2 FYNNEI. With 6 bases clipped from V and 10 bases from J, the junction kept 14 bases outside the gene matches. The CDR3 sequence: CASSALLGTGDSPLHF. In DNA form, the CDR3 reads TGTGCCAGCAGCGCCCTCCTGGGGACAGGCGACTCACCCCTCCACTTT.

The genes are TRBV6-2 or TRBV6-3 and TRBJ1-5; the D gene is possibly TRBD1 (6 bases). Germline lookup yields CDR1 MNHEY and CDR2 SVGEGT. Trimming cost V 4 bases and J 9 bases, with 19 bases left between them. This CDR3 has 15 amino acids. Here the CDR3 reads CASSSATGVTRPQHF. The DNA for the CDR3 is TGTGCCAGCAGTTCAGCGACAGGCGTCACGCGGCCCCAGCATTTT.

V is TRBV25-1 and J is TRBJ1-1; possibly TRBD1 for D (6 bases). With 3 bases removed from V and 0 bases from J, the gap between germline ends came to 14 bases. CDR3 length: 16 residues. CDR1 is MGHDK, CDR2 SYGVNS, per germline. The CDR3 coding sequence is TGTGCCAGCAGTGACTCGACAGGACCGATGAACACTGAAGCTTTCTTT. Amino acids: CASSDSTGPMNTEAFF.

The J gene is TRBJ1-4, the V gene TRBV29-1; 7 bases line up with TRBD1. CDR3 length: 15 amino acids. The V and J ends lost 4 bases and 0 bases, in that order; junction bases with no gene match: 5. CDR1 and CDR2 (germline): SQVTM, ANQGSEA. The CDR3 bases are TGCAGCGTTGGGACAGGTAGCGCAACTAATGAAAAACTGTTTTTT. Its translation: CSVGTGSATNEKLFF.